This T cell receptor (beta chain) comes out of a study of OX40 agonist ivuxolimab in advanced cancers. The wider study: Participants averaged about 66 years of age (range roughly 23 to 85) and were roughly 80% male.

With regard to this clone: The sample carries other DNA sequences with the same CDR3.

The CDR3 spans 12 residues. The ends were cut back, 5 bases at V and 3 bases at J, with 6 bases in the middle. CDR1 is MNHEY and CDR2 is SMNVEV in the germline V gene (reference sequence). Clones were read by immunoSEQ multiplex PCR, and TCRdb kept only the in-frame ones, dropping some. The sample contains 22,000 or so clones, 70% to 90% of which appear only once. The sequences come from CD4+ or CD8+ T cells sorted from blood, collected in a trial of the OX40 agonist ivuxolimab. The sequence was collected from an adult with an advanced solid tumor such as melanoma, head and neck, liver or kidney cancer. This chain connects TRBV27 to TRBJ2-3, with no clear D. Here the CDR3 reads CASSPRTDTQYF. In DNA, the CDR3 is TGTGCCAGCAGTCCCCGTACAGATACGCAGTATTTT.